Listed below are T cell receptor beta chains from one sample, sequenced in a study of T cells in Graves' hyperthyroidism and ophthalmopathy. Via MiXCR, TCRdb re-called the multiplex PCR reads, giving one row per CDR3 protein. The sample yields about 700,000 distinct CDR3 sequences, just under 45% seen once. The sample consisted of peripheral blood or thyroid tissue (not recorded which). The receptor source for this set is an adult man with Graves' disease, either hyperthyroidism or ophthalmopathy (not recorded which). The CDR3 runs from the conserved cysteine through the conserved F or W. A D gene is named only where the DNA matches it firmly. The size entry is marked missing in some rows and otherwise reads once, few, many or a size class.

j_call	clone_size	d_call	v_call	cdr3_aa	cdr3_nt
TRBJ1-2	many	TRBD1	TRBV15	CATSRDRDRPYGYTF	TGTGCCACCAGCAGAGACCGGGACAGACCATATGGCTACACCTTC
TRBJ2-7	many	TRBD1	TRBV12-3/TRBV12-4	CASSWGQGYEQYF	TGTGCCAGCAGCTGGGGACAGGGCTACGAGCAGTACTTC
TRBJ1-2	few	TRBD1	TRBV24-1	CATSESGTGAYGYTF	TGTGCCACCAGTGAGTCCGGGACAGGGGCCTATGGCTACACCTTC
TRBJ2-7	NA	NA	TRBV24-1	CATSDLTGALEEQYF	TGTGCCACCAGTGATTTGACGGGGGCCTTGGAGGAGCAGTACTTC
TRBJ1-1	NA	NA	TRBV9	CASSEASGREAFF	TGTGCCAGCAGTGAAGCATCAGGGAGAGAAGCTTTCTTT
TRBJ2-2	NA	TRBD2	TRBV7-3	CASSQSTSGGTGELFF	TGTGCCAGCAGCCAATCGACTAGCGGGGGAACCGGGGAGCTGTTTTTT
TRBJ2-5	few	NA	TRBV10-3	CASSYSSPTSNRETQYF	TGTGCCAGCAGTTACTCGTCCCCAACTAGTAATCGAGAGACCCAGTACTTC
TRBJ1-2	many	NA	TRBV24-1	CATSRTQDYGYTF	TGTGCCACCAGCCGGACGCAAGACTATGGCTACACCTTC
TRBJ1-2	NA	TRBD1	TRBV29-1	CNGQGPNYGYTF	TGCAACGGACAGGGACCTAACTATGGCTACACCTTC
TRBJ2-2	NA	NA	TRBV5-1	CASSPSGSLGGELFF	TGCGCCAGCAGTCCCTCGGGATCCCTTGGCGGGGAGCTGTTTTTT
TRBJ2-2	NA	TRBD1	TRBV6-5	CASSYSDRGRLAGELFF	TGTGCCAGCAGTTACTCAGACAGGGGGCGCCTGGCCGGGGAGCTGTTTTTT
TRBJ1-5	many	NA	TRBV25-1	CASSVGGAIYNQPQHF	TGTGCCAGCAGTGTTGGCGGAGCGATATACAATCAGCCCCAGCATTTT
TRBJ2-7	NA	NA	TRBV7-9	CASSFEQAIYEQYF	TGTGCCAGCAGCTTTGAGCAGGCGATCTACGAGCAGTACTTC
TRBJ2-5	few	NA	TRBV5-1	CASSDGDPGETQYF	TGCGCCAGCAGTGATGGAGACCCGGGAGAGACCCAGTACTTC
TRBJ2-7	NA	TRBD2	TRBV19	CASSMTSGGPYEQYF	TGTGCCAGTAGTATGACTAGCGGGGGACCTTACGAGCAGTACTTC
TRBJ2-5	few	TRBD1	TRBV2	CASSELGQEETQYF	TGTGCCAGCAGTGAATTGGGACAGGAAGAGACCCAGTACTTC
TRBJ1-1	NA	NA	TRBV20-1	CSAPAGADTEAFF	TGCAGTGCCCCCGCTGGAGCGGACACTGAAGCTTTCTTT
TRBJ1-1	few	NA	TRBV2	CASSFQGGVDTEAFF	TGTGCCAGCAGCTTCCAAGGGGGAGTGGACACTGAAGCTTTCTTT
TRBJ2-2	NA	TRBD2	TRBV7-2	CASSQTSGNGELFF	TGCGCCAGCAGCCAGACTAGCGGGAACGGGGAGCTGTTTTTT
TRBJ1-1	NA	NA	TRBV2	CASSQLTENTEAFF	TGTGCCAGCAGCCAGTTGACAGAAAACACTGAAGCTTTCTTT
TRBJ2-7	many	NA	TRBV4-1	CASSLRDGDYEQYF	TGCGCCAGCAGCCTAAGGGACGGAGACTACGAGCAGTACTTC
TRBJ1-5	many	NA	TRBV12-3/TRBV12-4	CASSLAGRPQHF	TGTGCCAGCAGTTTAGCGGGTCGGCCCCAGCATTTT
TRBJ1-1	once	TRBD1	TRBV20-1	CSAEAGQGANTEAFF	TGCAGTGCTGAGGCGGGACAGGGGGCCAACACTGAAGCTTTCTTT
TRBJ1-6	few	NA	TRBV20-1	CSARQGPKNSPLHF	TGCAGTGCTAGACAGGGCCCGAAGAATTCACCCCTCCACTTT
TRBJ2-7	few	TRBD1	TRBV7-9	CASSLGQESSYEQYF	TGTGCCAGCAGCTTGGGACAGGAGAGCTCCTACGAGCAGTACTTC
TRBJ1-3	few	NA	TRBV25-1	CASSPDGIHLGNTIYF	TGTGCCAGCAGCCCAGACGGGATCCACCTTGGAAACACCATATATTTT
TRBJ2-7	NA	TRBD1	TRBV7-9	CASSLGRDRIYEQYF	TGTGCCAGCAGTTTAGGCCGGGACAGGATCTACGAGCAGTACTTC
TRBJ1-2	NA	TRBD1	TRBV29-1	CSVVLDREESYGYTF	TGCAGCGTTGTGCTCGACAGGGAGGAGAGCTATGGCTACACCTTC
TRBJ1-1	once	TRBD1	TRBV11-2	CASTNRGTGNTEAFF	TGTGCCAGCACAAACAGGGGGACCGGGAACACTGAAGCTTTCTTT
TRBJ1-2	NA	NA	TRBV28	CAGRQGASGYTF	TGTGCCGGCAGGCAGGGAGCGAGTGGCTACACCTTC
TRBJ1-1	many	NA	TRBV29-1	CSVEDPASAYAEAFF	TGCAGCGTTGAAGATCCGGCCTCCGCATACGCTGAAGCTTTCTTT
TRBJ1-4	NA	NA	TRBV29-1	CASSFSFLNEKLFF	TGTGCCAGCAGTTTCAGTTTCCTCAATGAAAAACTGTTTTTT
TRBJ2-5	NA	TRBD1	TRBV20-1	CSAKRTGGETQYF	TGCAGTGCCAAGAGGACAGGGGGAGAGACCCAGTACTTC
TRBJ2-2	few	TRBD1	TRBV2	CASSGTVRTGELFF	TGTGCCAGCAGCGGGACAGTTAGAACCGGGGAGCTGTTTTTT
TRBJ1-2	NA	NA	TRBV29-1	CSVDLGNHGYTF	TGCAGCGTTGATTTGGGGAACCATGGCTACACCTTC
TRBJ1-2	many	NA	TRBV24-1	CATSDPGWGYGYTF	TGTGCCACCAGTGACCCAGGGTGGGGCTATGGCTACACCTTC
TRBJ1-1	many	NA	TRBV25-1	CASSENRQVNTEAFF	TGTGCCAGCAGTGAGAATCGACAGGTTAACACTGAAGCTTTCTTT
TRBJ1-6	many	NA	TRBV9	CASSAGTTYNSPLHF	TGTGCCAGCAGCGCTGGGACGACCTATAATTCACCCCTCCACTTT
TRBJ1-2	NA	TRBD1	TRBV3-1	CASSQDLGTERLYGYTF	TGTGCCAGCAGCCAAGATCTTGGGACAGAGAGACTCTATGGCTACACCTTC
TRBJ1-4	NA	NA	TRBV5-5	CASSVGQASEKLFF	TGTGCCAGCAGCGTCGGGCAAGCAAGTGAAAAACTGTTTTTT